This T cell receptor (beta chain) was identified in a study of blood T cell repertoires in COVID-19. Turning to the study itself: COVID-19 samples, acute and convalescent, were from the United States, Italy and Spain. In each case, the material was cDNA or gDNA derived from T cells, B-cell-depleted T cells, or PBMCs.

The CDR3 covers 15 residues. Germline V gene lookup returns CDR1 SGDLS and CDR2 YYNGEE. Trimming shortened V by 0 bases and J by 5 bases, and 15 bases separated the two germline ends. Per the study methods: Estimates of nucleated cell counts were drawn from the amplification of reference gene primers. Sequencing was performed with immunoSEQ multiplex PCR; in TCRdb, only in-frame clones are kept and a portion is missing. V and J calls plus clone size are reproduced from that table; the DNA served to infer D and trimming. Of approximately 300,000 clones listed, roughly 87% are singletons. The V call is TRBV9, the J call TRBJ2-7, with D perhaps TRBD2 (6 bases). The source is a woman in her forties or fifties who had recovered from COVID-19. Sequencing input: peripheral blood. The CDR3 loop is CASSVGGTGSHEQYF. DNA of the CDR3: TGTGCCAGCAGCGTAGGGGGGACTGGTTCGCACGAGCAGTACTTC.